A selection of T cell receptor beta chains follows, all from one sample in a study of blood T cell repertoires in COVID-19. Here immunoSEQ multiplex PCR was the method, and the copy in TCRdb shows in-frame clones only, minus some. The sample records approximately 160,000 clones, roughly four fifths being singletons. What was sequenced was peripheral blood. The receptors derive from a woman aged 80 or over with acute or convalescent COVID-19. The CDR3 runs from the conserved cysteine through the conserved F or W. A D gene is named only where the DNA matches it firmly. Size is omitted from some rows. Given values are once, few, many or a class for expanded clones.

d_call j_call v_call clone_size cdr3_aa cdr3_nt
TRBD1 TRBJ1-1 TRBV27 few CASSFLNRNRGRNTEAFF TGTGCCAGCAGTTTCCTGAATAGAAACAGGGGGCGGAACACTGAAGCTTTCTTT
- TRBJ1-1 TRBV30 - CAWSSQDSEAFF TGTGCCTGGAGTTCCCAGGACAGTGAAGCTTTCTTT
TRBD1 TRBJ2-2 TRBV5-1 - CASSRNRGGTGELFF TGCGCCAGCAGCCGAAACAGGGGTGGCACCGGGGAGCTGTTTTTT
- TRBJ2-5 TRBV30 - CAWSVLPTLRESETQYF TGTGCCTGGAGTGTACTACCTACTCTACGGGAGTCAGAGACCCAGTACTTC
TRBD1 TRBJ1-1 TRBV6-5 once CASIFRGLMNTEAFF TGTGCCAGCATCTTCAGGGGGCTTATGAACACTGAAGCTTTCTTT
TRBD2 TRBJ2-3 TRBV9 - CASSVDSGATDTQYF TGTGCCAGCAGCGTAGATAGCGGGGCGACAGATACGCAGTATTTT
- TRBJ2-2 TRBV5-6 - CASRRGWTNTGELFF TGTGCCAGCAGGCGGGGATGGACGAACACCGGGGAGCTGTTTTTT
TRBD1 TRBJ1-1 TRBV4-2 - CASSQPGTGNTEAFF TGTGCCAGCAGCCAACCTGGGACAGGGAACACTGAAGCTTTCTTT
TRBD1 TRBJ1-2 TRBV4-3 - CASSQDIPQGALYGYTF TGCGCCAGCAGCCAAGATATTCCCCAGGGGGCCCTCTATGGCTACACCTTC
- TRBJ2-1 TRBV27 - CASRRARSYNEQFF TGTGCCAGTCGGAGGGCCCGCTCCTACAATGAGCAGTTCTTC
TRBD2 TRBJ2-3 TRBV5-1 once CASSFGGRGADTQYF TGCGCCAGCAGCTTCGGCGGGAGGGGCGCAGATACGCAGTATTTT
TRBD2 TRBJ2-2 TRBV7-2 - CASRMGLAGTGELFF TGTGCCAGCAGAATGGGACTAGCGGGCACCGGGGAGCTGTTTTTT
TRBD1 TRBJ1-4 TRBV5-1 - CASSIGQGVEKLFF TGCGCCAGCAGCATCGGACAGGGGGTTGAAAAACTGTTTTTT
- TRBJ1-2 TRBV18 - CASSPEQGKSNYGYTF TGTGCCAGCTCACCTGAGCAGGGGAAGTCGAACTATGGCTACACCTTC
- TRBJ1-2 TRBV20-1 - CSARSDRGYTF TGCAGTGCTAGGAGCGATCGTGGCTACACCTTC